This T cell receptor beta chain derives from a study of control samples from healthy donors and cancer patients. TCRdb's copy holds only in-frame clones and misses some; the assay was immunoSEQ multiplex PCR. The sample consists of tens of thousands of clones, about 88% of them appearing once. Germline CDR1 MNHNS, CDR2 SASEGT. The germline V and J ends were trimmed by 1 base and 4 bases, with 13 bases remaining between them. The CDR3 length is 15 residues. The clonotype was recovered from a woman aged 70 to 79 in good health. The chain joins TRBV6-1 to TRBJ1-2; TRBD1 might be the D (5 bases). The sequenced sample consisted of blood. The DNA for the CDR3 is TGTGCCAGCAGTGAAGGGGGGGTCCCACTCTATGGCTACACCTTC. Its translation is CASSEGGVPLYGYTF.